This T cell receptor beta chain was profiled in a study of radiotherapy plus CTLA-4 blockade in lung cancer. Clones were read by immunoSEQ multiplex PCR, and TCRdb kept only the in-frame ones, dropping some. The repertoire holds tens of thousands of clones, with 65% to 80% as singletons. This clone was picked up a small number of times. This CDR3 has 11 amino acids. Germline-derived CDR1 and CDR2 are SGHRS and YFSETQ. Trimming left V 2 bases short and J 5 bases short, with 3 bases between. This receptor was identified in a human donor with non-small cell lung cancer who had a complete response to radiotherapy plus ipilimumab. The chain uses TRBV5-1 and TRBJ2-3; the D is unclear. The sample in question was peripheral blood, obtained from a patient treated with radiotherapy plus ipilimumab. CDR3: CASSFKDTQYF. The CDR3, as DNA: TGCGCCAGCAGCTTTAAAGATACGCAGTATTTT.